A single sample gave rise to the 27 T cell receptor beta chains below, sequenced in a study of shared clonotypes between healthy human individuals (dated by TCRdb to between 2020 and 2021). Receptor amplification or capture employed the immunoSEQ multiplex PCR assay. TCRdb retrieved this table from immuneACCESS and kept in-frame rearrangements only. Not all clones are present; in checked studies, unresolved V genes account for under half, and no reason is known for the remainder. The sample profile shows over 2 million clones; about 95% of them were found once. The ten top clones hold roughly 1.1% of the sample. CD8 naive samples consisted of CD45RO-negative cells that were positively selected for CCR7, yielding a CD45RA+CCR7+ population without TemRA cells. Sequenced: naive CD8+ T cells sorted from blood. The cell subset or site label corresponds to: CD45RA+CCR7+. The receptors were gathered from a young man in good health.

This clone was seen a single time. V gene TRBV27 combines with J gene TRBJ2-7; D remains ambiguous. V was trimmed by 2 bases and J by 2 bases, leaving 10 bases between them. The CDR3 is 14 amino acids. The germline V gene has CDR1 MNHEY and CDR2 SMNVEV (reference sequence). The CDR3 DNA sequence: TGTGCCAGCAGTTTAGGTCTGTCTACCTACGAGCAGTACTTC. Encoded protein: CASSLGLSTYEQYF.

This clone was picked up one time. This rearrangement joins TRBV28 to TRBJ2-5; D perhaps matches TRBD2 (5 bases). V was pared by 4 bases and J by 2 bases, with 14 bases between. The CDR3 sequence is 15 residues long. Germline CDR1 is MDHEN and CDR2 is SYDVKM. This CDR3 is CASSSLGGQQETQYF. The CDR3, as DNA: TGTGCCAGCAGTTCATTGGGCGGGCAACAAGAGACCCAGTACTTC.

This chain connects TRBV4-3 to TRBJ2-7, with unresolved D. V shed 2 bases and J shed 3 bases, with 14 bases lying between them. The CDR3 spans 15 residues. Germline CDR1 is LGHNA and CDR2 is YSLEER. The CDR3 here is CASSQFGGSGYEQYF. In nucleotides, the CDR3 is TGCGCCAGCAGCCAATTTGGTGGTTCGGGCTACGAGCAGTACTTC.

Comment on this clone: At one end, the junction sequence differs from germline, possibly due to a read error. This same CDR3 is encoded by further DNA sequences in the sample. This chain links TRBV28 with TRBJ1-1, with D perhaps matching TRBD1 (6 bases). From germline, CDR1 is MDHEN and CDR2 SYDVKM. The CDR3 totals 14 residues. The CDR3 DNA reads TGTGCCAGCAGCTTATACAGGGTTAACACTGAAGCTTTCTTT. As protein: CASSLYRVNTEAFF.

The chain carries TRBV13 and TRBJ2-5, with D possibly called TRBD1 or TRBD2 (5 bases each). Deletions cut 4 bases from V and 2 bases from J, with 11 bases between. This CDR3 is 14 amino acids long. Germline-derived CDR1 and CDR2 are PRHDT and FYEKMQ (reference sequence). CDR3 DNA: TGTGCCAGCAGCTCCGGGACGAATCAAGAGACCCAGTACTTC. This gives the protein CASSSGTNQETQYF.

This chain uses TRBV6-5 with TRBJ2-5, with TRBD1 matching 8 bases. Judging by the DNA end, TRBJ2-7 fits better; the J call may be wrong. Germline V CDR1 and CDR2: MNHEY, SVGAGI. The CDR3 is 14 residues long. CDR3: CASSYRAGGHEQYF. CDR3 nucleotide sequence: TGTGCCAGCAGTTACCGAGCAGGGGGCCACGAGCAGTACTTC.

CDR3 in DNA: TGCGCCAGCAGTGAGGCCAACACAGATACGCAGTATTTT. As protein: CASSEANTDTQYF. J is TRBJ2-3 and V is TRBV10-2; D ambiguous. V was pared by 2 bases and J by 2 bases, with 5 bases between. The CDR3 has 13 residues. CDR1 and CDR2 from the germline V gene are WSHSY and SAAADI.

The chain couples TRBV6-1 to TRBJ2-1; D ambiguous. V was shortened by 4 bases and J by 3 bases, with 7 bases between the two germline ends. CDR1 MNHNS and CDR2 SASEGT come from the germline V gene. CDR3 length equals 13 residues. CDR3 bases: TGTGCCAGCAGTGCGTCGGTCTACAATGAGCAGTTCTTC. Protein: CASSASVYNEQFF.

This rearrangement joins TRBV28 to TRBJ2-7; D unclear. The CDR3 spans 12 residues. V was clipped by 8 bases and J by 3 bases, with 11 bases between them. Germline CDR1 reads MDHEN; CDR2 reads SYDVKM. In nucleotides, the CDR3 is TGTGCCAGCGTAGGGTCTGGCTACGAGCAGTACTTC. It yields the protein CASVGSGYEQYF. Filled out from reference TRBV28 and TRBJ2-7, the complete variable domain reads DVKVTQSSRYLVKRTGEKVFLECVQDMDHENMFWYRQDPGLGLRLIYFSYDVKMKEKGDIPEGYSVSREKKERFSLILESASTNQTSMYLCASVGSGYEQYFGPGTRLTVT.

Of note for this clone: Different DNA sequences within this sample yield the same CDR3. The V and J genes are TRBV7-9 and TRBJ2-3, with D unresolved. Germline CDR1 and CDR2: SEHNR and FQNEAQ (reference sequence). V lost 5 bases and J 0 bases, leaving 6 bases between the germline ends. CDR3 length: 13 amino acids. CDR3 residues: CASSLPSTDTQYF. The CDR3, as DNA: TGTGCCAGCAGCCTCCCTAGCACAGATACGCAGTATTTT.

The genes are TRBV30 and TRBJ2-2; D might be TRBD1 (6 bases). The CDR3 is 15 residues long. Trimming took 1 base from V and 5 from J, leaving 14 bases between them. The germline V gene encodes CDR1 GTSNPN and CDR2 SVGIG (reference sequence). CDR3 bases: TGTGCCTGGAGTGGTTGGACAGAACGGACCGGGGAGCTGTTTTTT. Encoded protein: CAWSGWTERTGELFF.

The chain couples TRBV21-1 to TRBJ2-7; the DNA was not used to check the table's D call, TRBD1. TRBV21-1 has pseudogene status. This CDR3 spans 15 amino acids. The chain's CDR3 is CASSHVDRVVAEQYF. The CDR3 nucleotides are TGTGCCAGCAGCCATGTGGACAGGGTAGTTGCGGAGCAGTACTTC.

The chain joins TRBV6-7 to TRBJ1-1; 12 bases match TRBD1. TRBV6-7 is flagged as an ORF with uncertain function. The V segment lost 11 bases and the J segment 4 bases; nucleotides outside the gene matches: 14. This CDR3 has 16 residues. The CDR3 sequence: CACARGQGARGTEAFF. The CDR3 nucleotides are TGTGCCTGCGCTCGGGGACAGGGGGCGCGCGGCACTGAAGCTTTCTTT.

The chain joins TRBV27 to TRBJ1-5; D is uncertain. Trimming cost V 7 bases and J 1 base, with 11 bases left between them. Germline V gives CDR1 MNHEY, CDR2 SMNVEV (reference sequence). The CDR3 runs to 14 residues. The CDR3 reads CASTALGSNQPQHF. CDR3 DNA sequence: TGTGCCAGCACGGCCCTTGGGAGCAATCAGCCCCAGCATTTT.

The chain is built from TRBV29-1 and TRBJ1-2; possibly TRBD1 for D (5 bases). Germline V gene data show CDR1 as SQVTM and CDR2 as ANQGSEA. The CDR3 extends over 13 amino acids. The V end lost 7 bases, the J end lost 4 bases, and 16 bases lay between the germline ends. Here the CDR3 reads CSATGGGTYGYTF. The DNA of the CDR3 is TGCAGCGCAACGGGTGGGGGGACCTATGGCTACACCTTC.

The chain links TRBV9 to TRBJ1-3; 7 nucleotides agree with TRBD1. The CDR3 sequence is 15 residues long. Looked up from germline, CDR1 is SGDLS and CDR2 is YYNGEE. V lost 3 bases, J lost 1 base, and 4 bases stayed unmatched. The CDR3 DNA follows: TGTGCCAGCAGCGACTGGACAGGATCTGGAAACACCATATATTTT. Its translation is CASSDWTGSGNTIYF.

This clone has only one observation. The gene calls are TRBV5-1 and TRBJ2-7; D may be TRBD1 (7 bases). Germline V lookup: CDR1 SGHRS, CDR2 YFSETQ. V lost 4 bases and J 7 bases, leaving 15 bases between the germline ends. CDR3 length: 13 amino acids. The CDR3 DNA reads TGCGCCAGCAGCGGAACAGGGGACTCAGAGCAGTACTTC. It translates to CASSGTGDSEQYF.

The chain combines TRBV7-9 with TRBJ1-2, with D hard to call. Germline assignment: CDR1 SEHNR and CDR2 FQNEAQ (reference sequence). There are 14 residues in the CDR3. The V gene lost 5 bases and the J gene lost 6 bases, with 16 bases spanning the gap. The CDR3 here is CASSPMGGENGYTF. CDR3 sequence (DNA): TGTGCCAGCAGCCCTATGGGCGGGGAGAATGGCTACACCTTC.

The chain employs TRBV19 and TRBJ1-1; D gene ambiguous. Germline CDR1 reads LNHDA; CDR2 reads SQIVND (reference sequence). V dropped 5 bases and J dropped 3 bases, with 10 bases sitting between them. The CDR3 is 13 residues long. In DNA form, the CDR3 reads TGTGCCAGTAGTTCCCCCCTCCACACTGAAGCTTTCTTT. Protein product: CASSSPLHTEAFF.

V gene TRBV5-6 combines with J gene TRBJ2-3; tentative D call: TRBD2 (5 bases). Per the germline V gene, CDR1 is SGHDT and CDR2 is YYEEEE. The CDR3 is made up of 14 amino acids. Trimming removed 0 bases at V and 6 bases at J, with 11 bases between. CDR3: CASSLDPPGDTQYF. CDR3 bases: TGTGCCAGCAGCTTGGATCCCCCGGGGGATACGCAGTATTTT.

The chain recombines TRBV6-5 with TRBJ2-7; 9 bases match TRBD1. V was pared by 6 bases and J by 7 bases, with 10 bases of the junction left unmatched. Germline lookup yields CDR1 MNHEY and CDR2 SVGAGI. The CDR3 runs to 14 residues. The CDR3: CASSSGTGTREQYF. For the CDR3, the DNA is TGTGCCAGCAGCTCCGGGACAGGGACGAGAGAGCAGTACTTC.

This sequence joins TRBV7-9 and TRBJ2-1; D is undetermined. CDR3 length: 15 amino acids. Germline values: CDR1 SEHNR, CDR2 FQNEAQ (reference sequence). V lost 1 base and J lost 0, with 7 bases in between. The CDR3 nucleotides are TGTGCCAGCAGCTTAGTCACGGACTCCTACAATGAGCAGTTCTTC. Translated, it gives CASSLVTDSYNEQFF. Complete variable domain (other parts from reference TRBV7-9 and TRBJ2-1): DTGVSQNPRHKITKRGQNVTFRCDPISEHNRLYWYRQTLGQGPEFLTYFQNEAQLEKSRLLSDRFSAERPKGSFSTLEIQRTEQGDSAMYLCASSLVTDSYNEQFFGPGTRLTVL.

The J gene is TRBJ2-2, the V gene TRBV27; D is ambiguous. CDR1 and CDR2 from the germline V gene are MNHEY and SMNVEV (reference sequence). The V and J ends lost 5 bases and 2 bases respectively, with 12 bases between them. This CDR3 has 15 residues. Here the CDR3 reads CASSIRMTNTGELFF. CDR3 sequence (DNA): TGTGCCAGCAGTATCAGGATGACAAACACCGGGGAGCTGTTTTTT.

Here the CDR3 DNA reads TGTGCCAGCAGCTTATTATGGGAGGAGACCCAGTACTTC. This gives the protein CASSLLWEETQYF. The chain employs TRBV11-2 and TRBJ2-5, with a tentative D call TRBD2 (5 bases). The germline V gene encodes CDR1 SGHAT and CDR2 FQNNGV. The CDR3 has 13 residues. The V end was cut by 2 bases, the J end by 5 bases, with 9 bases between. Complete variable domain (other parts from reference TRBV11-2 and TRBJ2-5): EAGVAQSPRYKIIEKRQSVAFWCNPISGHATLYWYQQILGQGPKLLIQFQNNGVVDDSQLPKDRFSAERLKGVDSTLKIQPAKLEDSAVYLCASSLLWEETQYFGPGTRLLVL.

The chain is built from TRBV7-2 and TRBJ1-5; TRBD1 agrees at 10 bases. The CDR3 is 17 residues long. Germline-derived CDR1 and CDR2 are SGHTA and FQGNSA. V lost 5 bases to trimming and J lost 3 bases; unmatched junction nucleotides: 10. The CDR3 region is CASSPLFGTGDNQPQHF. As DNA, the CDR3 is TGTGCCAGCAGCCCGCTATTCGGGACAGGGGACAATCAGCCCCAGCATTTT.

This clone turned up a few times. The chain is built from TRBV9 and TRBJ2-5; 7 bases match TRBD2. The J segment lost 4 bases and the V segment lost 4 bases, leaving 13 bases of the junction unmatched. Per germline, CDR1 SGDLS and CDR2 YYNGEE. The CDR3 is 16 amino acids. CDR3 DNA: TGTGCCAGCAGCCCTAGCGGTGGGAGGTCTAGAGAGACCCAGTACTTC. Its translation: CASSPSGGRSRETQYF.

This chain connects TRBV9 to TRBJ2-1; 7 bases match TRBD2. The CDR3 is 15 residues long. V was clipped by 2 bases and J by 10 bases; unmatched bases: 12. The germline CDR1 and CDR2 sequences are SGDLS and YYNGEE. This CDR3 reads CASSVGGALADEQFF. CDR3 DNA sequence: TGTGCCAGCAGCGTGGGAGGGGCCCTCGCTGACGAGCAGTTCTTC.